The source of this T cell receptor (beta chain) is a study of shared clonotypes between healthy human individuals (dated by TCRdb to the early 2020s). As for the study more broadly: Two women and a few men aged 18 to 49 years were included in the cohort. Per donor, leukapheresis produced somewhere between about 0.94 and 8.9 billion PBMCs. The study deeply sequenced blood TCR repertoires of about 5 healthy adults to estimate repertoire size and the extent of clonotype sharing between individuals. For each donor, three plates each were used for CD4 naive and CD4 memory, two plates were used for CD8 naive, and one plate was used for CD8 memory. Libraries were prepared and TCR repertoires were sequenced by different laboratories using diverse techniques, in order to increase sequencing depth and limit assay-specific biases.

General findings and caveats noted by the study authors: Estimated clonotype richness was generally larger for naive than for memory subsets. Because the study included a small number of donors, the genetic and exposure-history diversity represented was limited. Sharing across a few donors was observed for about 4.8% of naive CD4, 3% to 3.5% of naive CD8, about 2.3% of memory CD4, and less than 0.45% of memory CD8 clonotypes. Pairwise subsampling indicated that sequencing depth was expected to affect the degree of clonotype sharing among donors. Compared with non-shared clonotypes, clonotypes shared by all four sorted-subset donors had higher generation probabilities. Even with the large sequencing depth, rarefaction of the sorted-subset datasets indicated that sequencing was incomplete. Only blood was sampled, and tissue TCR repertoires likely differ from those in blood.

Using the deep immunoSEQ assay, multiplex PCR amplified TCR CDR3 regions from genomic DNA. Extracted genomic DNA from each cell subset was spread evenly across all wells of several immunoSEQ 96-well plates, with each plate serving as a replicate. For sorted subsets, about 200 ng genomic DNA, equal to some 28,000 T cell genomes, was loaded into each replicate PCR. Purified libraries were quantified with a Qubit 3.0 fluorometer, sized on a Bioanalyzer 2100, and re-quantified with the KAPA Library Quantification kit. Each immunoSEQ 96-well plate was sequenced on its own single-read 150-cycle Illumina NextSeq 550 flow cell. For the original study's pipeline: Because only junctional sequences without quality scores were contained in the immunoSEQ output, filtering matching that applied to full-length reads could not be performed. To assign V/J genes and CDR3, sequences were annotated using PyIR, a Python wrapper for IgBLAST v1.9, with IMGT germline references. Reads with weak V/J assignments (E-value above 1e-6), missing CDR3, stop codons, out-of-frame junctions, or ambiguous translated residues were removed. V3J clonotypes were defined as sequences sharing an identical inferred V gene, J gene, and CDR3 amino acid sequence. The percentage overlap between two repertoires was calculated by dividing the number of shared unique clonotypes by the size of the smaller repertoire. RTK rarefaction, the Chao1 estimator, and Recon v2.1 estimates of unobserved clonotypes were used to assess repertoire richness. Generation probabilities for all TCRbeta clonotypes obtained by the gDNA method from a few donors were computed using OLGA. In TCRdb, the immuneACCESS table is reduced to in-frame sequences with V and J assigned. These tables do not hold every clone; where another copy was compared, an unresolved V gene accounts for under half, and the others remain unexplained. V and J calls and clone size are as listed in that table; D and trimming were resolved from the DNA. For this sample there are 950,000 to 1,100,000 clones; around 75% appear just once. Over 1.3% of the sample belongs to the ten largest clones.

The donors were healthy, HIV-negative adults with no recently reported acute infections or vaccinations. Every donor was a Caucasian adult residing in Nashville, Tennessee, USA. Magnetic negative selection was used to enrich CD4+ T cells, after which naive cells were positively selected on CD45RA and the negative fraction became the memory subset. Blood was collected by leukapheresis, and PBMCs were isolated by Ficoll-Histopaque density gradient centrifugation and then cryopreserved in liquid nitrogen vapor phase. Analytical flow cytometry was used to check the purity and quantity of each magnetically sorted T cell population. Genomic DNA was isolated from each sorted fraction and quantified by UV absorbance on a Nanodrop 2000c. This clone was seen a few times. The clone's antigen remains unknown. No quality values exist for individual bases; no much larger clone is one base distant. CDR1 and CDR2 were assigned from the germline V gene (reference sequence) as LNHDA and SQIVND. The CDR3 holds 15 amino acids from the cysteine to the phenylalanine. Only the CDR3 DNA is retained, 45 bases long and in frame from the first base. V is cut back by 5 bases and J by 2 bases, with 6 bases in the junction unmatched.

The chain is assembled from TRBV19 and TRBJ2-7; TRBD2 agrees with 10 junctional bases. The source is a man in his late teens or twenties in good health. Sequencing was performed on memory CD4+ T cells sorted from blood. The label giving this sample's cell subset or site can be read as: CD45RA-negative fraction. CDR3 protein: CASSPPSGSTYEQYF. The DNA is as follows: TGTGCCAGTAGTCCCCCTAGCGGGAGTACCTACGAGCAGTACTTC.